The rows below give T cell receptor beta chains drawn from one sample of a study of blood T cells in healthy people across ages. One entry per CDR3 protein, called by TCRdb with MiXCR from the 5' RACE reads. This table holds approximately 730,000 distinct CDR3 sequences, 40% to 65% found once. The source material was blood. All receptors come from a man older than 75 in good health. CDR3s include the opening cysteine and the closing phenylalanine or tryptophan. D genes are given only for firm matches. Clone sizes are given selectively: once, few, many, or a class where the clone is expanded.

d_gene,v_gene,abundance,j_gene,CDR3nt,CDR3aa
.,TRBV20-1,.,TRBJ2-7,TGCAGTGCTGACAGGAGCTCCTACGAGCAGTACTTC,CSADRSSYEQYF
.,TRBV5-6,.,TRBJ2-7,TGTGCCAGCAGCTTGGAGGTTTCGGGACATTCTACCTACGAGCAGTACTTC,CASSLEVSGHSTYEQYF
TRBD1,TRBV7-3,many,TRBJ2-3,TGTGCCAGCAGCCTGGGACAGGGGGCGAGAGATACGCAGTATTTT,CASSLGQGARDTQYF
.,TRBV9,once,TRBJ1-1,TGTGCCAGCAGCGTAGCTCCATTGGGGAACACTGAAGCTTTCTTT,CASSVAPLGNTEAFF
.,TRBV9,.,TRBJ2-1,TGTGCCAGCAGCGTATCCCCGGGACGAGCACAGTTCTTC,CASSVSPGRAQFF
TRBD2,TRBV5-1,.,TRBJ2-1,TGCGCCAGCAGCGGGAGGGCAGGGTCGAATGAGCAGTTCTTC,CASSGRAGSNEQFF
TRBD2,TRBV7-2,.,TRBJ2-7,TGTGCCAGCAGCCCTACCCGGGGGGAGATCCAGTACTTC,CASSPTRGEIQYF
TRBD2,TRBV6-5,many,TRBJ2-3,TGTGCCAGCAGTTACGGAGCGGGGGGGGTAGATACGCAGTATTTT,CASSYGAGGVDTQYF
.,TRBV18,.,TRBJ1-4,TGTGCCAGCTCACCACCAACAGAGGGTAATGAAAAACTGTTTTTT,CASSPPTEGNEKLFF
.,TRBV11-2,once,TRBJ2-5,TGTGCCAACAGCGTGCGGGGACCGGGGACCCAGTACTTC,CANSVRGPGTQYF
.,TRBV6-5,.,TRBJ2-7,TGTGCCAGCACCGTGCGCAGGGTCGGCTCCTACGAGCAGTACTTC,CASTVRRVGSYEQYF
TRBD1,TRBV10-3,.,TRBJ2-1,TGTGCCATCAGCGGGACAGGGCACTACAATGAGCAGTTCTTC,CAISGTGHYNEQFF
TRBD1,TRBV12-3/TRBV12-4,.,TRBJ1-2,TGTGCCAGCAGTTCGCGGACAGGGAATACCTATGGCTACACCTTC,CASSSRTGNTYGYTF
TRBD1,TRBV27,few,TRBJ1-2,TGTGCCAGCAGTTTTCAGGGGGCCAGGGGCTACACCTTC,CASSFQGARGYTF
TRBD2,TRBV5-1,.,TRBJ2-1,TGCGCCAGCAGCTCGTACCCGGGACTAGCGGGAGTTGGGACGAGCTCCTACAATGAGCAGTTCTTC,CASSSYPGLAGVGTSSYNEQFF
.,TRBV7-9,few,TRBJ2-7,TGTGCCAGCAGCTTAACCCCCGCGAACGAGCAGTACTTC,CASSLTPANEQYF
TRBD1,TRBV9,.,TRBJ2-7,TGTGCCAGCAGCGCGCACAGGGGGCCCAATTGGTACGAGCAGTACTTC,CASSAHRGPNWYEQYF
.,TRBV24-1,.,TRBJ1-1,TGTGCCACCAGTGACGGGAGGGTGAACACTGAAGCTTTCTTT,CATSDGRVNTEAFF
.,TRBV7-6,few,TRBJ2-7,TGTGCCAGCAGCGATCGAACCGGACAGAAAGGCTACGAGCAGTACTTC,CASSDRTGQKGYEQYF
.,TRBV20-1,.,TRBJ1-1,TGCAGTGCTAGGGGGGTTGAAGCTTTCTTT,CSARGVEAFF
.,TRBV21-1,.,TRBJ1-6,TGTGCCAGCAGTCGAGGGACGGGAAGTTATAATTCACCCCTCCACTTT,CASSRGTGSYNSPLHF
.,TRBV5-1,.,TRBJ1-1,TGCGCCAGCAGCTCCGCAACCCGACAGGACACTGAAGCTTTCTTT,CASSSATRQDTEAFF
TRBD1,TRBV12-3/TRBV12-4,.,TRBJ1-1,TGTGCCAGCAGTTGGCAAGGGACAGGGAAAAATCGGAACACTGAAGCTTTCTTT,CASSWQGTGKNRNTEAFF
.,TRBV18,.,TRBJ1-5,TGTGCCAGCTCACCGACAAGGACCCCTCGAAATCAGCCCCAGCATTTT,CASSPTRTPRNQPQHF
.,TRBV14,.,TRBJ2-3,TGTGCCAGCAGCCCCGTAAACTTCAGATACGCGTATTTT,CASSPVNFRYAYF
TRBD1,TRBV24-1,.,TRBJ2-1,TGTGCCACTCAAGCCGGGACAGGGAGGAATGAGCAGTTCTTC,CATQAGTGRNEQFF
.,TRBV24-1,.,TRBJ2-7,TGTGCCACCCAAGCGGGTCCTGGTACCTACGAGCAGTACTTC,CATQAGPGTYEQYF
TRBD1,TRBV27,.,TRBJ2-1,TGTGCCAGCAGTCCCCGACAGGGTCTCAATGAGCAGTTCTTC,CASSPRQGLNEQFF
.,TRBV29-1,few,TRBJ2-7,TGCAGCGTTTCGGGAACTTTAACCTACGAGCAGTACTTC,CSVSGTLTYEQYF